The entry below describes one T cell receptor beta chain. The data were taken from a study of control samples from healthy donors and cancer patients. V was shortened by 0 bases and J by 0 bases, with 6 bases between the two germline ends. Germline-derived CDR1 and CDR2 are SGHAT and FQNNGV. The CDR3 loop spans 14 amino acids. Here immunoSEQ multiplex PCR was the method, and the copy in TCRdb shows in-frame clones only, minus some. The repertoire holds 90,000 to 150,000 clones, approximately 88% seen once, with less than 40% in the top ten. The chain carries TRBV11-2 and TRBJ2-7; D is unresolved. The sequenced material came from blood. The clonotype was recovered from a man aged 45-65 years in good health. The CDR3 nucleotides read TGTGCCAGCAGCTTAGATGTAGTCTCCTACGAGCAGTACTTC. Protein: CASSLDVVSYEQYF.